This paragraph covers one T cell receptor (beta chain) sequence. The antigen is not known. These data are taken from a study of OX40 agonist ivuxolimab in advanced cancers. Generated by immunoSEQ multiplex PCR, the TCRdb table keeps only in-frame clones and is missing some. The sample has 33,000 or so clones, about 87% seen once. In germline, CDR1 is MGHRA, CDR2 YSYEKL. The CDR3 consists of 16 residues. Between the trimmed V and J ends, which lost 1 base and 0 bases, there was a span of 11 bases. Findings of the study overall: What antigens the expanded peripheral T cells recognized was never established.

Sample: CD4+ or CD8+ T cells sorted from blood, taken in a trial of the OX40 agonist ivuxolimab. The genes are TRBV4-1 and TRBJ2-3; D tentatively fits TRBD1 or TRBD2 (5 bases each). The sequence was collected from an adult with an advanced solid tumor such as melanoma, head and neck, liver or kidney cancer. The CDR3 region has the DNA TGCGCCAGCAGCCAAGGAGGGGCATCTAGCACAGATACGCAGTATTTT. This gives the protein CASSQGGASSTDTQYF.